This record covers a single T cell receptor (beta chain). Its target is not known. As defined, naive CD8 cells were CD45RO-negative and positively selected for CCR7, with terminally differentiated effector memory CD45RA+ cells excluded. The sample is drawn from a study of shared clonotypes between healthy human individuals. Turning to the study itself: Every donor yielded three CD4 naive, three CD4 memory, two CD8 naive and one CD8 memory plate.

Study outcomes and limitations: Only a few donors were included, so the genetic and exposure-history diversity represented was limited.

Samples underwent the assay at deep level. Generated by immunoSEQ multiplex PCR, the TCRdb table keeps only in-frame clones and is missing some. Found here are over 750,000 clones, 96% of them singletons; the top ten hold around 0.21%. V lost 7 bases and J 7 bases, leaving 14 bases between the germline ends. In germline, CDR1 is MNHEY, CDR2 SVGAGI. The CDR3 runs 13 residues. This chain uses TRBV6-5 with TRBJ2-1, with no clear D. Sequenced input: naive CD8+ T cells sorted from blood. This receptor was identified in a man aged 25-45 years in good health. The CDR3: CASTTPIGNEQFF. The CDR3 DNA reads TGTGCCAGCACAACCCCGATAGGGAATGAGCAGTTCTTC.